A selection of T cell receptor beta chains follows, all from one sample in a study of blood T cell repertoires in COVID-19. The table came from immunoSEQ multiplex PCR; TCRdb's copy has only in-frame clones and leaves some out. This sample has 390,000 or so clones, with about 90% found just once. Sequenced sample: peripheral blood. These TCRs come from a man aged 18 to 30 with active or convalescent COVID-19. Both conserved end residues are part of each CDR3. The D gene is left open where the match is weak. Some rows have no size entry. The others give once, few or many, or a class for an expanded clone.

>TRBV25-1|.|once|TRBJ1-1
TGTGCCAGCAGTGAGGCTATGGGAGTTTCTGAAGCTTTCTTT
CASSEAMGVSEAFF
>TRBV27|TRBD2|.|TRBJ2-1
TGTGCCAGCAGTTTACCAAGGACTAGCGGGAGGGCCCTCAATGAGCAGTTCTTC
CASSLPRTSGRALNEQFF
>TRBV9|.|.|TRBJ1-3
TGTGCCAGCAGCCCACAGGGCTCCTCTGGAAACACCATATATTTT
CASSPQGSSGNTIYF
>TRBV19|TRBD2|.|TRBJ2-4
TGTGCCAGTAGTATACTAGCGGGGGGACAAAACATTCAGTACTTC
CASSILAGGQNIQYF
>TRBV11-3|.|.|TRBJ2-3
TGTGCCAGCAGCTTACGGGGCACAGATACGCAGTATTTT
CASSLRGTDTQYF
>TRBV2|.|.|TRBJ1-5
TGTGCCAGCGCTATTCCGGGACAAACATTAAGGGGCAATCAGCCCCAGCATTTT
CASAIPGQTLRGNQPQHF
>TRBV14|TRBD1|.|TRBJ1-1
TGTGCCAGCAGCCAGACAGGGGATAGAACTGAAGCTTTCTTT
CASSQTGDRTEAFF
>TRBV28|.|.|TRBJ2-7
TGTGCCAGCAGCTCGTTAGGGGGATACGCCTACGAGCAGTACTTC
CASSSLGGYAYEQYF
>TRBV29-1|TRBD2|.|TRBJ2-1
TGCAGCGTTGTATTAGCGGGACTTTTGCAGTTCTTC
CSVVLAGLLQFF
>TRBV2|.|.|TRBJ1-5
TGTGCCAGCAACTCCCAGCTAGTAGGATATAGCAATCAGCCCCAGCATTTT
CASNSQLVGYSNQPQHF
>TRBV6-1|.|.|TRBJ2-5
TGTGCCAGCAGTGAAGCCTCGGAGACCCAGTACTTC
CASSEASETQYF
>TRBV15|.|once|TRBJ2-7
TGTGCCACCAGCAGACGACAGTTCCCCTACGAGCAGTACTTC
CATSRRQFPYEQYF
>TRBV5-6|.|.|TRBJ1-1
TGTGCCAGCAGCATCAGGGAACCCAACACTGAAGCTTTCTTT
CASSIREPNTEAFF
>TRBV7-7|.|.|TRBJ1-3
TGTGCCAGCAGCTTAGGCGCAGGGCTGGTGGGAAACACCATATATTTT
CASSLGAGLVGNTIYF
>TRBV9|TRBD1|once|TRBJ1-6
TGTGCCAGCAGCGCTTTGGGACAGAGCTATTCACCCCTCCACTTT
CASSALGQSYSPLHF
>TRBV11-2|.|.|TRBJ1-2
TGTGCCAGCAGCTTCTTACCGGGGGAAGCTAACTATGGCTACACCTTC
CASSFLPGEANYGYTF
>TRBV7-8|TRBD1|.|TRBJ1-2
TGTGCCAGCAGCCTCGACAGGGACTATGGCTACACCTTC
CASSLDRDYGYTF
>TRBV9|TRBD1|.|TRBJ1-6
TGTGCCAGCAGCCCCCGGACAGGGTCGAGCTCCTATAATTCACCCCTCCACTTT
CASSPRTGSSSYNSPLHF
>TRBV7-2|.|once|TRBJ1-1
TGTGCCAGCAGCTTAGGAGTCGCAGGGTATAACACTGAAGCTTTCTTT
CASSLGVAGYNTEAFF
>TRBV7-2|.|few|TRBJ1-5
TGTGCCAGCAGCTCTTTGGGAGGGGTTCAGAATCAGCCCCAGCATTTT
CASSSLGGVQNQPQHF
>TRBV11-3|TRBD2|.|TRBJ2-3
TGTGCCAGCAGCTCCCGCACCGGGACTAGCAGCACAGATACGCAGTATTTT
CASSSRTGTSSTDTQYF